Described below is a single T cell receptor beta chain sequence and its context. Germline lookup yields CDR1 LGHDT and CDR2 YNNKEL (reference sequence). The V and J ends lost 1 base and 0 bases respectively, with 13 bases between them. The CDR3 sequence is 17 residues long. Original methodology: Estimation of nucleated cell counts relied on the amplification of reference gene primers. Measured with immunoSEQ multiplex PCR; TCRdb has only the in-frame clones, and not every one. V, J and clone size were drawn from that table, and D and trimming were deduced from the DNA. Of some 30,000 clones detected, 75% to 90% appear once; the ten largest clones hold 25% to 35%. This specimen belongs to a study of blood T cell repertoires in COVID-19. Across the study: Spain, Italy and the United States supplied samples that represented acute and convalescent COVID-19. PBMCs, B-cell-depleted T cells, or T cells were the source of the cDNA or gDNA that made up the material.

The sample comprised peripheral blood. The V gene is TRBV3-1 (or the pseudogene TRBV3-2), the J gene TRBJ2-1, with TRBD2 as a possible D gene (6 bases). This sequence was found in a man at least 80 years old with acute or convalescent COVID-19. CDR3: CASSQVPGEYSYNEQFF. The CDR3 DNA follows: TGTGCCAGCAGCCAAGTACCGGGAGAATACTCCTACAATGAGCAGTTCTTC.